This T cell receptor beta chain emerged from a study of Graves' ophthalmopathy and Graves' hyperthyroidism. About this clonotype itself: At one end, the junction sequence differs from germline, possibly due to a read error.

The CDR3 spans 16 residues. Germline V CDR1 and CDR2: ENHRY, SYGVKD. Amplified TCR beta CDR3 regions were obtained using RNA transcripts as template. HTBI-primed first-round RT-PCR preceded second-round multiplex PCR. TCRdb reprocessed the multiplex PCR reads via MiXCR and lists one record per CDR3 protein. The repertoire has about 1.1 million distinct CDR3 sequences, roughly two fifths of them found once; the top ten carry roughly 10%. V gene TRBV10-3 combines with J gene TRBJ2-7, with 10 bases lining up with TRBD1. The sequenced sample was peripheral blood or thyroid tissue (not recorded which). The TCR was taken from an adult man with Graves' hyperthyroidism. This chain's CDR3 is CASSRTSGTGVAEQYF. The CDR3 bases are TGTGCCAGCAGTCGAACCTCCGGGACAGGGGTGGCCGAGCAGTACTTC.